This T cell receptor beta chain derives from a study of blood T cell repertoires in COVID-19. Study as a whole: The cDNA or gDNA used as material had been derived from T cells, B-cell-depleted T cells, or PBMCs.

As processed by the authors: Reference gene primer amplification gave nucleated cell count estimates. The table came from immunoSEQ multiplex PCR; TCRdb's copy has only in-frame clones and leaves some out. From that table come the V and J calls and clone size; the DNA was used to work out D and trimming. Here the sample spans almost 250,000 clones, 85% to 90% being singletons. The CDR3 loop spans 16 amino acids. Trimming left V 5 bases short and J 0 bases short, with 16 bases between. Germline loops: CDR1 SEHNR, CDR2 FQNEAQ (reference sequence). Participants' reported clinical history set cohort assignment. In Cohort 3, a recovered donor had either two negative PCRs, clearance, or symptom resolution.

The source of this sequence is a young woman who had recovered from COVID-19. The chain uses TRBV7-9 and TRBJ1-2; a possible D gene is TRBD1 (6 bases). Specimen: PBMCs or T cells enriched from blood (not recorded which). The CDR3 protein is CASSVGLTGANYGYTF. The CDR3 nucleotides read TGTGCCAGCAGCGTTGGGTTGACAGGAGCTAACTATGGCTACACCTTC.